Below, 27 T cell receptor beta chains from the same sample are listed, as sequenced in a study of cytomegalovirus exposure and HLA in healthy donors. Produced via immunoSEQ multiplex PCR; TCRdb's table is partial and in-frame only. The data contain about 360,000 clones, roughly 88% of them singletons. Sequenced material: PBMCs. The source is a woman under 30 in good health and CMV-seronegative.

V is TRBV2 and J is TRBJ1-2; D gene uncertain. CDR1 is SNHLY, CDR2 FYNNEI, per germline. The CDR3 is made up of 14 amino acids. The V gene lost 8 bases and the J gene lost 3 bases, with 16 bases spanning the gap. CDR3 region: CASEDGQDYYGYTF. The CDR3 DNA reads TGTGCCAGCGAAGACGGTCAGGATTACTATGGCTACACCTTC.

This chain uses TRBV10-3 with TRBJ1-2; D might be TRBD1 (6 bases). CDR3 length: 16 amino acids. V dropped 10 bases and J dropped 5 bases, with 26 bases sitting between them. Germline V gene data show CDR1 as ENHRY and CDR2 as SYGVKD. This chain's CDR3 is CATTEATGGTRYGYTF. As DNA, the CDR3 is TGTGCCACGACCGAGGCGACGGGGGGCACGCGATATGGCTACACCTTC.

The V call is TRBV19, the J call TRBJ1-1; no clear D. Germline CDR1 LNHDA, CDR2 SQIVND (reference sequence). The germline V and J ends were trimmed by 6 bases and 1 base, with 15 bases remaining between them. The CDR3 covers 15 residues. CDR3 nucleotides: TGTGCCAGTAGAAGGAGGCAGGCCGAGAACACTGAAGCTTTCTTT. Amino acids: CASRRRQAENTEAFF.

V usage is TRBV5-1 and J usage is TRBJ2-7; the match to TRBD1 covers 7 bases. Germline V gives CDR1 SGHRS, CDR2 YFSETQ. Trimming at V came to 1 base and at J to 4 bases, leaving 8 bases not matched to a gene. This CDR3 contains 15 residues. CDR3 in amino acids: CASSLQGSGGYEQYF. As DNA, the CDR3 is TGCGCCAGCAGCTTGCAGGGCTCAGGGGGTTACGAGCAGTACTTC. The whole variable domain, remainder taken from reference TRBV5-1 and TRBJ2-7, is KAGVTQTPRYLIKTRGQQVTLSCSPISGHRSVSWYQQTPGQGLQFLFEYFSETQRNKGNFPGRFSGRQFSNSRSEMNVSTLELGDSALYLCASSLQGSGGYEQYFGPGTRLTVT.

V gene TRBV6-4 combines with J gene TRBJ2-3; 10 nucleotides line up with TRBD2. This CDR3 is built from 16 residues. Losses at the gene ends were 6 bases for V and 2 bases for J; bases not matched to a gene: 8. The germline V gene encodes CDR1 MRHNA and CDR2 SNTAGT. CDR3: CASRPPLAGDTDTQYF. The CDR3 bases are TGTGCCAGCAGGCCCCCCCTAGCGGGGGACACAGATACGCAGTATTTT.

The J gene is TRBJ2-2, the V gene TRBV30; D is perhaps TRBD1 (5 bases). CDR1 GTSNPN and CDR2 SVGIG come from the germline V gene (reference sequence). V was trimmed by 3 bases and J by 4 bases, leaving 12 bases between them. The CDR3 runs 14 residues. CDR3 coding DNA: TGTGCCTGGAGGTCCTCAGGGTCCACCGGGGAGCTGTTTTTT. This translates into CAWRSSGSTGELFF.

The genes are TRBV7-6 and TRBJ1-1; 8 bases align to TRBD1. Trimming cost V 5 bases and J 0 bases; bases outside gene matches: 8. Germline V CDR1 and CDR2: SGHVS, FNYEAQ. The CDR3 length is 16 residues. In nucleotides, the CDR3 is TGTGCCAGCAGCCCGTGGACAGGGCTGATGAACACTGAAGCTTTCTTT. Its protein product is CASSPWTGLMNTEAFF.

The rearrangement joins TRBV29-1 to TRBJ1-2; TRBD1 might be the D (5 bases). Germline loops: CDR1 SQVTM, CDR2 ANQGSEA. This CDR3 comprises 13 residues. Trimming pared 7 bases from V and 2 bases from J, leaving 14 bases between. The CDR3 coding sequence is TGCAGCGCCCTACAGGACGTCAACTATGGCTACACCTTC. Translating gives CSALQDVNYGYTF.

The chain joins TRBV7-9 to TRBJ1-4; TRBD1 is a possible D gene (5 bases). Germline V gives CDR1 SEHNR, CDR2 FQNEAQ (reference sequence). This CDR3 spans 14 amino acids. Trimming shortened V by 5 bases and J by 10 bases, and 17 bases separated the two germline ends. This chain's CDR3 is CASSLVLGEAKLFF. CDR3 DNA: TGTGCCAGCAGCCTTGTGTTGGGGGAGGCAAAACTGTTTTTT.

This chain joins TRBV25-1 and TRBJ1-5; 8 nucleotides match TRBD1. Looked up from germline, CDR1 is MGHDK and CDR2 is SYGVNS. V lost 4 bases and J lost 6; bases outside the gene matches: 2. This CDR3 is 13 amino acids long. This CDR3 reads CASSGQGRQPQHF. The CDR3 region has the DNA TGTGCCAGCAGTGGACAGGGGCGTCAGCCCCAGCATTTT. Based on the CDR3 plus reference TRBV25-1 and TRBJ1-5, the full variable domain is EADIYQTPRYLVIGTGKKITLECSQTMGHDKMYWYQQDPGMELHLIHYSYGVNSTEKGDLSSESTVSRIRTEHFPLTLESARPSHTSQYLCASSGQGRQPQHFGDGTRLSIL.

Worth noting for this clone: Other nucleotide sequences from this sample produce the same CDR3. The J gene is TRBJ1-5, the V gene TRBV27; D is unresolved. Trimming left V 5 bases short and J 0 bases short, with 8 bases between. Germline V CDR1 and CDR2: MNHEY, SMNVEV (reference sequence). The CDR3 has 14 residues. The CDR3 nucleotides are TGTGCCAGCAGTCCTGTTTATAGCAATCAGCCCCAGCATTTT. Translating gives CASSPVYSNQPQHF.

The chain uses TRBV30 and TRBJ2-1; 14 bases fit TRBD2. The germline V gene encodes CDR1 GTSNPN and CDR2 SVGIG (reference sequence). The CDR3 is 16 amino acids. With 2 bases clipped from V and 8 bases from J, the junction kept 8 bases outside the gene matches. CDR3 amino acids: CAWSPQTSGRADEQFF. The CDR3 DNA follows: TGTGCCTGGAGTCCTCAGACTAGCGGGAGGGCCGATGAGCAGTTCTTC.

The genes are TRBV5-6 and TRBJ1-2; TRBD1 agrees at 7 bases. Germline V gene data show CDR1 as SGHDT and CDR2 as YYEEEE. The CDR3 is 15 amino acids. After removal of 0 bases from V and 3 bases from J, the junction contained 5 bases not matched to a gene. CDR3 nucleotide sequence: TGTGCCAGCAGCTTGGGGGCAGGGGGATACTATGGCTACACCTTC. It is translated as CASSLGAGGYYGYTF.

The chain recombines TRBV7-9 with TRBJ2-3; no clear D gene. Germline V gene sequence: CDR1 SEHNR, CDR2 FQNEAQ (reference sequence). The CDR3 totals 14 residues. V lost 5 bases to trimming and J lost 7 bases, with 16 bases between them. The CDR3 DNA sequence: TGTGCCAGCAGCCCCAAGCTAGACCTCAATACGCAGTATTTT. It yields the protein CASSPKLDLNTQYF. The full variable domain, rest sourced from reference TRBV7-9 and TRBJ2-3, is DTGVSQNPRHKITKRGQNVTFRCDPISEHNRLYWYRQTLGQGPEFLTYFQNEAQLEKSRLLSDRFSAERPKGSFSTLEIQRTEQGDSAMYLCASSPKLDLNTQYFGPGTRLTVL.

This sequence joins TRBV5-1 and TRBJ1-4; a possible D gene is TRBD1 (6 bases). Germline V gives CDR1 SGHRS, CDR2 YFSETQ. Trimming took off 2 bases at V and 5 bases at J, with 16 bases between the two ends. CDR3 size: 16 residues. The CDR3 spells CASSFTPGQGNEKLFF. CDR3 sequence (DNA): TGCGCCAGCAGCTTCACTCCGGGACAAGGGAATGAAAAACTGTTTTTT.

The rearrangement links TRBV30 to TRBJ2-7; no clear D. Germline lookup yields CDR1 GTSNPN and CDR2 SVGIG (reference sequence). V was shortened by 0 bases and J by 1 base, with 13 bases between the two germline ends. CDR3 length: 15 residues. The CDR3 spells CAWSVSFGPSYEQYF. In nucleotides, the CDR3 is TGTGCCTGGAGTGTCTCATTTGGCCCATCCTACGAGCAGTACTTC.

This chain joins TRBV4-2 and TRBJ1-1; 8 nucleotides match TRBD1. CDR1 is LGHNA and CDR2 is YNFKEQ in the germline V gene. Trimming took 3 bases from V and 5 from J; bases not matched to a gene: 8. The CDR3 totals 15 residues. CDR3 residues: CASSQRQGLMTEAFF. DNA of the CDR3: TGTGCCAGCAGCCAGAGACAGGGGTTGATGACTGAAGCTTTCTTT.

The chain combines TRBV2 with TRBJ1-1; no firm D call. Trimming shortened V by 6 bases and J by 10 bases, and 21 bases separated the two germline ends. Looked up from germline, CDR1 is SNHLY and CDR2 is FYNNEI. CDR3 length equals 14 residues. DNA of the CDR3: TGTGCCAGCAGAAAAACTCAATACACCGGCGGAGCTTTCTTT. Translating it yields CASRKTQYTGGAFF.

The genes are TRBV6-6 and TRBJ2-4; TRBD2 agrees at 11 bases. V lost 0 bases and J lost 5; bases outside the gene matches: 3. The CDR3 contains 16 residues. CDR1 is MNHNY and CDR2 is SVGAGI in the germline V gene (reference sequence). CDR3 residues: CASSYSIAGGQNIQYF. DNA of the CDR3: TGTGCCAGCAGTTACTCAATAGCGGGAGGGCAAAACATTCAGTACTTC.

The chain is built from TRBV27 and TRBJ2-3, with 14 bases aligning to TRBD2. The CDR3 length is 16 residues. CDR1 is MNHEY and CDR2 is SMNVEV in the germline V gene (reference sequence). V trimming: 6 bases; J trimming: 3 bases; junction bases outside the gene matches: 5. CDR3 sequence: CASRRLAGGPTDTQYF. In DNA form, the CDR3 reads TGTGCCAGCAGAAGACTAGCGGGGGGGCCAACAGATACGCAGTATTTT.

The chain recombines TRBV27 with TRBJ1-2; TRBD1 is a possible D gene (5 bases). Trimming pared 0 bases from V and 6 bases from J, leaving 8 bases between. This CDR3 is 13 amino acids long. Germline V gene lookup returns CDR1 MNHEY and CDR2 SMNVEV (reference sequence). CDR3 in amino acids: CASSLSGVDGYTF. The CDR3 nucleotides read TGTGCCAGCAGTTTATCAGGGGTGGATGGCTACACCTTC.

The chain recombines TRBV28 with TRBJ2-7, with a possible D match to TRBD2 (7 bases). The germline CDR1 and CDR2 sequences are MDHEN and SYDVKM. The CDR3 runs to 14 residues. The V end lost 6 bases, the J end lost 4 bases, and 16 bases lay between the germline ends. As DNA, the CDR3 is TGTGCCAGCAGCCCTGTGGCGGGGGCATACGAGCAGTACTTC. It translates to CASSPVAGAYEQYF.

V is TRBV13 and J is TRBJ2-1, with 7 positions matching TRBD2. This CDR3 is 14 amino acids long. Looked up from germline, CDR1 is PRHDT and CDR2 is FYEKMQ (reference sequence). The V gene end was trimmed by 5 bases and the J gene end by 3 bases; junction bases not matched to a gene: 4. The CDR3 DNA sequence: TGTGCCAGCAGCCCCCAGCGGGGCTACAATGAGCAGTTCTTC. Encoded protein: CASSPQRGYNEQFF.

CDR3 sequence reads: CASNRGGLDNEQFF. The DNA of the CDR3 is TGCGCCAGCAATCGGGGGGGGCTCGACAATGAGCAGTTCTTC. The chain has TRBV10-2 and TRBJ2-1; 8 nucleotides line up with TRBD2. Per the germline V gene, CDR1 is WSHSY and CDR2 is SAAADI. The CDR3 has 14 residues. The junction had 7 bases not matched to a gene; V was cut back by 7 bases and J by 5 bases.

This chain links TRBV28 with TRBJ2-7, with unresolved D. There are 16 residues in the CDR3. V was clipped by 3 bases and J by 2 bases, with 17 bases between them. Germline V gene sequence: CDR1 MDHEN, CDR2 SYDVKM. The CDR3 loop is CASSFQIYHPTYEQYF. The CDR3 coding sequence is TGTGCCAGCAGTTTTCAGATTTATCACCCCACCTACGAGCAGTACTTC. Full variable domain (remainder filled in from reference TRBV28 and TRBJ2-7): DVKVTQSSRYLVKRTGEKVFLECVQDMDHENMFWYRQDPGLGLRLIYFSYDVKMKEKGDIPEGYSVSREKKERFSLILESASTNQTSMYLCASSFQIYHPTYEQYFGPGTRLTVT.

In its sample, this clone was seen a few times. The chain employs TRBV30 and TRBJ1-4; 7 nucleotides align to TRBD1. The germline gives CDR1 GTSNPN, CDR2 SVGIG (reference sequence). The J segment lost 5 bases and the V segment lost 2 bases, leaving 5 bases of the junction unmatched. CDR3 size: 14 residues. CDR3 nucleotide sequence: TGTGCCTGGAGTAGACAGGGATTAAATGAAAAACTGTTTTTT. This sequence encodes CAWSRQGLNEKLFF.

This clone has only a few counts. The rearrangement links TRBV28 to TRBJ2-2, with 10 bases that match TRBD1. Germline lookup yields CDR1 MDHEN and CDR2 SYDVKM. V dropped 5 bases and J dropped 5; count of bases not matched to a gene: 11. The CDR3 is 17 residues long. In DNA form, the CDR3 reads TGTGCCAGCAGTCCCGCGGGGGACAGGGGATTTACCGGGGAGCTGTTTTTT. Translated, it gives CASSPAGDRGFTGELFF.